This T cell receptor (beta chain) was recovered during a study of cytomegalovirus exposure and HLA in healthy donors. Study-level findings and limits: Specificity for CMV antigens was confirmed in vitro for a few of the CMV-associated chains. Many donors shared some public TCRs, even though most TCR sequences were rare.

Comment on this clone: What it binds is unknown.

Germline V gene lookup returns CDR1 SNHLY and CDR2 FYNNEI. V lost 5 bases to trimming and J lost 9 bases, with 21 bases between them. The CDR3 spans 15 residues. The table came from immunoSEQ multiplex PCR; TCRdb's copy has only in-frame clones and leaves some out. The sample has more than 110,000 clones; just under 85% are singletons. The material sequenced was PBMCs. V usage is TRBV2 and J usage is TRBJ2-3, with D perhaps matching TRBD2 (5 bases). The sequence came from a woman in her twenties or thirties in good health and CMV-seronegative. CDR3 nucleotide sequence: TGTGCCAGCAGTCCAAGCGGCTACCCCATTGGAACGCAGTATTTT. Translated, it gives CASSPSGYPIGTQYF.